These 11 T cell receptor beta chains were sequenced from one sample in a study of regulatory T cells in long-lasting Graves disease (dated by TCRdb to about 2021). The time point label, read with the paper, signifies: newly diagnosed GD, antithyroid drugs for less than 3 months. For both TCR sequencing and RNA sequencing, RNA was extracted from PBMCs using TRIzol. Library preparation employed multiplex PCR. Instrument used: Illumina HiSeq 4000. TCR beta libraries were built with iRepertoire HTBI primers and Arm-PCR amplification of CDR3 regions. The public reads were reanalyzed by TCRdb: fastp trimming at Q25, MiXCR alignment, in-frame beta chains only. Identical CDR3 protein sequences are pooled into one entry, listed with their most common genes and DNA. The sample data list over 350,000 distinct CDR3 sequences, and approximately 16% of these were observed just once. Under 9% of the sample is held by the ten biggest clonotypes.

The sample was also linked to a second study, of T cells in Graves' hyperthyroidism and ophthalmopathy.

The source was peripheral blood mononuclear cells (PBMCs), collected at new diagnosis, from a patient treated with antithyroid drugs. These TCRs come from a woman aged 40 to 50 with Graves disease. Donor details come from another sample of the same person, matched by shared clones.

V usage is TRBV18 and J usage is TRBJ1-2; D gene ambiguous. CDR3 length: 14 residues. V gave up 0 bases and J gave up 4 bases, with 9 bases separating them. Germline V gene lookup returns CDR1 KGHSH and CDR2 LQKENI. The CDR3 reads CASSPPAGTYGYTF. CDR3 in DNA: TGTGCCAGCTCACCACCGGCAGGAACCTATGGCTACACCTTC. The entire variable domain, with the rest obtained from reference TRBV18 and TRBJ1-2, is as follows: NAGVMQNPRHLVRRRGQEARLRCSPMKGHSHVYWYRQLPEEGLKFMVYLQKENIIDESGMPKERFSAEFPKEGPSILRIQQVVRGDSAAYFCASSPPAGTYGYTFGSGTRLTVV.

This clonotype came up many times. The chain combines TRBV2 with TRBJ2-1; 10 bases agree with TRBD2. The CDR3 has 17 residues. J lost 7 bases, V lost 5 bases, and 14 bases had no gene match. Germline CDR1 is SNHLY and CDR2 is FYNNEI. For the CDR3, the DNA is TGTGCCAGCAGTTACCCCCTGTTAGCGGGGGGAGTGAATGAGCAGTTCTTC. Protein product: CASSYPLLAGGVNEQFF.

This clonotype was seen at least ten times. This chain joins TRBV28 and TRBJ2-1; a weak D match, TRBD1 (6 bases). V lost 7 bases and J 9 bases, leaving 10 bases between the germline ends. CDR3 length equals 11 residues. Per the germline V gene, CDR1 is MDHEN and CDR2 is SYDVKM. CDR3 protein: CASIQGIEQFF. The CDR3 nucleotides read TGTGCCAGCATCCAGGGGATTGAGCAGTTCTTC.

This rearrangement joins TRBV5-1 to TRBJ1-1; TRBD1 aligns across 7 bases. The germline V gene encodes CDR1 SGHRS and CDR2 YFSETQ. The trim removed 4 bases at V and 3 bases at J, leaving 6 bases unmatched. CDR3 size: 14 residues. The CDR3 region is CASSRDRGDTEAFF. CDR3 nucleotide sequence: TGCGCCAGCAGCAGGGACAGAGGGGACACTGAAGCTTTCTTT.

The V call is TRBV27, the J call TRBJ2-6, with 11 bases aligning to TRBD2. This CDR3 contains 17 residues. Germline CDR1 is MNHEY and CDR2 is SMNVEV (reference sequence). V dropped 6 bases and J dropped 3; count of bases not matched to a gene: 7. The CDR3 DNA sequence: TGTGCCAGCAGCTTTAGACTAGCGGGAAATGGGGCCAACGTCCTGACTTTC. Residues: CASSFRLAGNGANVLTF.

This clonotype was observed a handful of times. The genes are TRBV20-1 and TRBJ2-5; 13 bases agree with TRBD2. The V and J ends lost 6 bases and 5 bases, in that order; junction bases with no gene match: 9. The CDR3 sequence is 15 residues long. Per germline, CDR1 DFQATT and CDR2 SNEGSKA (reference sequence). In DNA, the CDR3 is TGCAGTGCCATCGGACTAGCGGGGGTGGGGGAGACCCAGTACTTC. The encoded protein is CSAIGLAGVGETQYF.

This clonotype was picked up a small number of times. CDR3 nucleotide sequence: TGTGCCAGTGCCGGACAGGGCCTTGTCAATGAAAAACTGTTTTTT. Amino acids: CASAGQGLVNEKLFF. V usage is TRBV19 and J usage is TRBJ1-4; 8 nucleotides match TRBD1. This CDR3 comprises 15 residues. The V gene end was trimmed by 8 bases and the J gene end by 5 bases; junction bases not matched to a gene: 10. The germline CDR1 and CDR2 sequences are LNHDA and SQIVND (reference sequence).

This clonotype was seen at least ten times. This sequence joins TRBV7-3 and TRBJ2-1, with 7 positions matching TRBD2. The CDR3 extends over 16 amino acids. J was trimmed by 8 bases and V by 5 bases; bases with no gene match: 15. Germline V gene data show CDR1 as SGHTA and CDR2 as FQGTGA. The CDR3 protein is CASSPRTRTSKDEQFF. The CDR3, as DNA: TGTGCCAGCAGCCCCCGGACTAGGACCTCTAAGGATGAGCAGTTCTTC.

This clonotype showed up many times. The chain recombines TRBV19 with TRBJ1-2; 9 bases agree with TRBD1. This CDR3 has 16 residues. Looked up from germline, CDR1 is LNHDA and CDR2 is SQIVND (reference sequence). Trimming at V came to 5 bases and at J to 0 bases, leaving 7 bases not matched to a gene. The CDR3 reads CASSPGQGGTNYGYTF. Written as DNA, the CDR3 is TGTGCCAGTAGTCCGGGACAGGGAGGAACTAACTATGGCTACACCTTC.

For this clonotype: A clone one base away is much larger, so this may be a read error. In this CDR3 the conserved last residue, phenylalanine or tryptophan, is missing, so a read error is likely. The genes are TRBV5-6 and TRBJ1-2, with unresolved D. Germline V CDR1 and CDR2: SGHDT, YYEEEE. The CDR3 totals 13 residues. V gave up 4 bases and J gave up 6 bases, with 13 bases separating them. The CDR3 DNA reads TGTGCCAGCAGCCGGGAAGCCGGCGATGGCTACACCCTC. It encodes CASSREAGDGYTL.

This clonotype was found many times. The V gene is TRBV6-2 or TRBV6-3, the J gene TRBJ2-7; D is perhaps TRBD1 (5 bases). The length of the CDR3 is 16 residues. V shed 4 bases and J shed 0 bases, with 16 bases lying between them. Germline CDR1 and CDR2: MNHEY and SVGEGT. Here the CDR3 DNA reads TGTGCCAGCAGTTCCGTGGCAGGCAGGGACTCCTACGAGCAGTACTTC. It translates to CASSSVAGRDSYEQYF.